One and the same sample provided the 5 T cell receptor beta chains below, sequenced in a study of T cell responses to AZD1222 COVID-19 vaccine. Profiling relied on immunoSEQ multiplex PCR, and the TCRdb table lists in-frame clones only, not all of them. The sample holds about 140,000 clones, roughly 90% seen once. The sample here was peripheral blood, taken on day 0 of AZD1222 vaccination. The receptors shown here come from an adult in good health.

The rearrangement links TRBV9 to TRBJ2-3, with 14 positions matching TRBD2. The CDR3 sequence is 18 residues long. The ends lost 4 bases at V and 5 bases at J; junction bases unmatched: 12. CDR1 is SGDLS and CDR2 is YYNGEE in the germline V gene. The CDR3, as DNA: TGTGCCAGCAGCCCGCGGGGACTTGGACTAGCGGGAGGAGATACGCAGTATTTT. Protein product: CASSPRGLGLAGGDTQYF. Full variable domain (remainder filled in from reference TRBV9 and TRBJ2-3): DSGVTQTPKHLITATGQRVTLRCSPRSGDLSVYWYQQSLDQGLQFLIQYYNGEERAKGNILERFSAQQFPDLHSELNLSSLELGDSALYFCASSPRGLGLAGGDTQYFGPGTRLTVL.

The rearrangement joins TRBV29-1 to TRBJ1-2, with D perhaps TRBD1 (5 bases). Trimming left V 1 base short and J 6 bases short, with 12 bases between. CDR1 and CDR2 from the germline V gene are SQVTM and ANQGSEA. The CDR3 totals 13 residues. The CDR3 region is CSVEGDGYHGYTF. The CDR3 DNA sequence: TGCAGCGTTGAAGGGGACGGGTACCATGGCTACACCTTC.

The rearrangement uses TRBV28 and TRBJ1-3, with 7 bases lining up with TRBD1. The CDR3 extends over 15 amino acids. CDR1 is MDHEN, CDR2 SYDVKM, per germline. J lost 4 bases, V lost 7 bases, and 10 bases had no gene match. Written as DNA, the CDR3 is TGTGCCAGCATTCTCCCCGGGACAGACGGAAACACCATATATTTT. Its translation is CASILPGTDGNTIYF.

The J gene is TRBJ2-3, the V gene TRBV11-3, with D perhaps TRBD1 (6 bases). CDR1 and CDR2 from the germline V gene are SGHNT and YENEEA. V gave up 2 bases and J gave up 5 bases, with 8 bases separating them. The CDR3 sequence is 13 residues long. CDR3 nucleotides: TGTGCCAGCAGCTTACAGGGGTTAGATACGCAGTATTTT. Protein: CASSLQGLDTQYF.

CDR3 region: CASSDLNTEAFF. The DNA for the CDR3 is TGTGCCAGCAGCGATTTGAACACTGAAGCTTTCTTT. V gene TRBV5-6 combines with J gene TRBJ1-1; D gene ambiguous. The CDR3 totals 12 residues. Per the germline V gene, CDR1 is SGHDT and CDR2 is YYEEEE. V lost 4 bases and J 0 bases, leaving 4 bases between the germline ends. Complete variable domain (other parts from reference TRBV5-6 and TRBJ1-1): DAGVTQSPTHLIKTRGQQVTLRCSPKSGHDTVSWYQQALGQGPQFIFQYYEEEERQRGNFPDRFSGHQFPNYSSELNVNALLLGDSALYLCASSDLNTEAFFGQGTRLTVV.